Detailed here is one T cell receptor beta chain. During active infection, Seattle patients enrolled and were then monitored through disease. Here immunoSEQ multiplex PCR was the method, and the copy in TCRdb shows in-frame clones only, minus some. This table holds approximately 270,000 clones, approximately 85% found once. The data stem from a study of blood T cell repertoires in COVID-19. V was clipped by 4 bases and J by 8 bases; unmatched bases: 15. Germline CDR1 reads LNHDA; CDR2 reads SQIVND (reference sequence). This CDR3 is 17 amino acids long. The sequence was collected from a human donor with COVID-19, enrolled during active disease. The donor label of this sample is uncertain. The V and J genes are TRBV19 and TRBJ2-1, with 9 bases identical to TRBD2. Sample: peripheral blood. CDR3 loop: CASSKFSGSGRSDEQFF. The CDR3 nucleotides read TGTGCCAGTAGTAAATTCTCCGGGAGCGGGAGGTCGGATGAGCAGTTCTTC.